This T cell receptor (beta chain) was recorded in a study of cytomegalovirus exposure and HLA in healthy donors. Study at large: Genotyping showed less than 85% of 350 to 400 donors falling in the Caucasian-associated ancestry cluster.

Vbeta (60) and Jbeta (13) primers were used in the PCR. Profiling relied on immunoSEQ multiplex PCR, and the TCRdb table lists in-frame clones only, not all of them. The table has 60,000 to 90,000 clones, about 79% seen once. This clone was seen a few times. Antigen: not known. The CDR3 contains 15 residues. The germline CDR1 and CDR2 sequences are SGHNT and YYREEE (reference sequence). Trimming removed 4 bases at V and 0 bases at J, with 11 bases between. Study-wide points: Both high specificity and high sensitivity reportedly marked the classifier's diagnosis of cytomegalovirus status. A highly shared variant cluster was judged a likely technical artifact.

The clonotype was recovered from a man in his 70s in good health and CMV-seropositive. The rearrangement joins TRBV5-4 to TRBJ1-3; the D is unclear. The sample taken for sequencing was PBMCs. The CDR3 region is CASSGRPSSGNTIYF. In DNA form, the CDR3 reads TGTGCCAGCAGCGGGAGACCCAGCTCTGGAAACACCATATATTTT.